Below are 20 T cell receptor beta chains sequenced from a single sample in a study of beta chain features in type 1 diabetes listed by TCRdb under 2018. Findings and caveats that apply to the study as a whole: Type 1 diabetes patients showed a moderate but significant shortening of TCRB CDR3 length in all four CD4+ subsets.

Antigens of these TCRs are unknown. Libraries came from the immunoSEQ multiplex PCR assay. The entire isolated RNA was reverse transcribed using the High Capacity cDNA Reverse Transcription Kit, and thus expressed TCRB transcripts were sequenced. TCRdb mirrors the immuneACCESS table, restricted to in-frame sequences. Some clones are absent from its copies; in checked studies, under half trace to an unresolved V gene, and the reason for the others is unknown. For this sample the table gives some 330,000 clones, of which about 12% were detected only once. The ten largest account for about 0.01% of the sample. The sequencing sample was made of naive CD4+ T cells from blood. The cell subset or site label on this specimen signifies: true naive CD4+ T cells. Every receptor here comes from a woman aged 18-29 years with type 1 diabetes.

This chain joins TRBV23-1 and TRBJ2-7; D uncertain. TRBV23-1 is identified as an open reading frame with a role that is uncertain. The V gene lost 6 bases and the J gene lost 1 base, with 10 bases spanning the gap. This CDR3 is built from 13 residues. The CDR3 loop reads CASSRPGSYEQYF. In DNA form, the CDR3 reads TGCGCCAGCAGCCGCCCGGGTTCCTACGAGCAGTACTTC.

The CDR3 protein is CASSPSGQGYEQYF. CDR3 nucleotide sequence: TGTGCCAGCAGCCCTTCAGGACAGGGCTACGAGCAGTACTTC. The chain links TRBV5-4 to TRBJ2-7, with TRBD1 matching 8 bases. Trimming at V came to 4 bases and at J to 3 bases, leaving 6 bases not matched to a gene. Per the germline V gene, CDR1 is SGHNT and CDR2 is YYREEE (reference sequence). This CDR3 is 14 amino acids long.

This clone has just a few counts. The chain joins TRBV28 to TRBJ1-2; TRBD1 agrees at 9 bases. Trimming cost V 3 bases and J 7 bases; bases outside gene matches: 6. Germline assignment: CDR1 MDHEN and CDR2 SYDVKM. The CDR3 totals 14 residues. The CDR3 sequence is CASSLPGQGRGYTF. CDR3 bases: TGTGCCAGCAGTTTGCCTGGACAGGGGCGTGGCTACACCTTC.

In its sample, this clone was seen a few times. J is TRBJ2-1 and V is TRBV7-9, with 11 positions matching TRBD2. Germline assignment: CDR1 SEHNR and CDR2 FQNEAQ (reference sequence). The CDR3 sequence is 13 residues long. Germline trimming cut 7 bases from V and 8 bases from J; bases unmatched to any gene: 4. The CDR3: CASTFSGGDEQFF. CDR3 coding DNA: TGTGCCAGCACGTTTAGCGGGGGGGATGAGCAGTTCTTC.

Written as DNA, the CDR3 is TGTGCCAGCAGCTTGACCGGGACAGGCTTAAGTACCTTC. The encoded protein is CASSLTGTGLSTF. The chain carries TRBV5-4 and TRBJ1-2; TRBD1 aligns across 8 bases. The CDR3 has 13 residues. CDR1 SGHNT and CDR2 YYREEE come from the germline V gene (reference sequence). The V and J ends lost 1 base and 14 bases, in that order; junction bases with no gene match: 10.

This chain uses TRBV28 with TRBJ1-5, with a possible D match to TRBD1 (5 bases). V lost 8 bases to trimming and J lost 6 bases, with 11 bases between them. The CDR3 has 12 residues. Germline V gives CDR1 MDHEN, CDR2 SYDVKM. CDR3 loop: CASRGVLQPQHF. The CDR3 DNA reads as TGTGCCAGCCGGGGGGTACTTCAGCCCCAGCATTTT.

This clone was picked up a small number of times. The chain uses TRBV7-8 and TRBJ1-2, with a tentative D call TRBD1 (5 bases). Trimming stripped 3 bases from V and 8 bases from J, with 22 bases between. The CDR3 extends over 16 amino acids. CDR1 is SGHVS, CDR2 FQNEAQ, per germline. CDR3 residues: CASSLRGVMAADGYTF. The CDR3 DNA reads TGTGCCAGCAGCTTGCGGGGCGTTATGGCCGCGGACGGCTACACCTTC.

The chain is built from TRBV30 and TRBJ2-7; no clear D. V lost 5 bases to trimming and J lost 3 bases, with 17 bases between them. The germline V gene has CDR1 GTSNPN and CDR2 SVGIG (reference sequence). The CDR3 runs 14 residues. In nucleotides, the CDR3 is TGTGCCTGGGTCAGGCCACGATTCAACTACGAGCAGTACTTC. Residues: CAWVRPRFNYEQYF. The whole variable domain, remainder taken from reference TRBV30 and TRBJ2-7, is SQTIHQWPATLVQPVGSPLSLECTVEGTSNPNLYWYRQAAGRGLQLLFYSVGIGQISSEVPQNLSASRPQDRQFILSSKKLLLSDSGFYLCAWVRPRFNYEQYFGPGTRLTVT.

This clone was found a few times. This chain uses TRBV30 with TRBJ1-5; 9 nucleotides line up with TRBD1. Germline lookup yields CDR1 GTSNPN and CDR2 SVGIG (reference sequence). J lost 7 bases, V lost 0 bases, and 7 bases had no gene match. The CDR3 has 15 amino acids. In nucleotides, the CDR3 is TGTGCCTGGAGTGTACTGGGACAGGGACGACAGCCCCAGCATTTT. Protein product: CAWSVLGQGRQPQHF.

This rearrangement joins TRBV5-4 to TRBJ1-2; no clear D gene. The CDR3 spans 14 residues. Trimming shortened V by 0 bases and J by 4 bases, and 10 bases separated the two germline ends. Germline CDR1 and CDR2: SGHNT and YYREEE (reference sequence). CDR3 amino acids: CASSLAGTVYGYTF. CDR3 nucleotide sequence: TGTGCCAGCAGCTTGGCAGGTACAGTCTATGGCTACACCTTC.

This clone was seen a few times. V gene TRBV27 combines with J gene TRBJ2-5; 9 bases agree with TRBD1. Losses at the gene ends were 2 bases for V and 5 bases for J; bases not matched to a gene: 9. This CDR3 has 16 amino acids. Looked up from germline, CDR1 is MNHEY and CDR2 is SMNVEV (reference sequence). CDR3 nucleotide sequence: TGTGCCAGCAGTTTACGCACAGGGGGCTTCGGGGAGACCCAGTACTTC. Its translation is CASSLRTGGFGETQYF.

This clone was counted only a few times. The CDR3 reads CASSSSDRAGGYTF. The CDR3, as DNA: TGTGCCAGCAGTTCCTCGGACAGGGCGGGCGGCTACACCTTC. V is TRBV28 and J is TRBJ1-2; 8 positions agree with TRBD1. Germline V gene sequence: CDR1 MDHEN, CDR2 SYDVKM. V shed 4 bases, J shed 8 bases, and the junction held 9 bases outside the gene matches. The CDR3 loop spans 14 amino acids.

The chain employs TRBV30 and TRBJ2-5, with D perhaps TRBD1 (6 bases). Germline CDR1 GTSNPN, CDR2 SVGIG (reference sequence). CDR3 length equals 15 residues. Trimming took 2 bases from V and 4 from J, leaving 17 bases between them. CDR3 in amino acids: CAWSIGDRPPETQYF. CDR3 coding DNA: TGTGCCTGGAGTATAGGAGACAGGCCCCCAGAGACCCAGTACTTC.

This clone was picked up a small number of times. V usage is TRBV5-6 and J usage is TRBJ2-1; D possibly corresponds to TRBD2 (6 bases). Germline V gene sequence: CDR1 SGHDT, CDR2 YYEEEE. The CDR3 has 15 amino acids. Trimming took 5 bases from V and 1 from J, leaving 13 bases between them. The CDR3 sequence: CASSTGAASYNEQFF. In DNA, the CDR3 is TGTGCCAGCAGTACGGGAGCTGCTTCCTACAATGAGCAGTTCTTC.

This clone has only a few counts. The chain links TRBV5-1 to TRBJ1-6; D uncertain. The CDR3 consists of 14 residues. With 6 bases removed from V and 5 bases from J, the gap between germline ends came to 12 bases. CDR1 and CDR2 from the germline V gene are SGHRS and YFSETQ. CDR3 DNA sequence: TGCGCCAGCATCCTGTCGGAGGATAATTCACCCCTCCACTTT. Translating gives CASILSEDNSPLHF. Using reference TRBV5-1 and TRBJ1-6 for the parts outside the CDR3, the full variable domain is KAGVTQTPRYLIKTRGQQVTLSCSPISGHRSVSWYQQTPGQGLQFLFEYFSETQRNKGNFPGRFSGRQFSNSRSEMNVSTLELGDSALYLCASILSEDNSPLHFGNGTRLTVT.

This clone was recorded a few times. The rearrangement joins TRBV28 to TRBJ2-3; D is possibly TRBD1 (5 bases). The CDR3 totals 13 residues. The germline gives CDR1 MDHEN, CDR2 SYDVKM. Trimming cost V 8 bases and J 2 bases, with 11 bases left between them. CDR3 region: CASGEGATDTQYF. CDR3 bases: TGTGCCAGCGGGGAAGGGGCCACAGATACGCAGTATTTT.

In its sample, this clone was seen a few times. J is TRBJ2-3 and V is TRBV29-1, with 7 bases identical to TRBD1. The V gene end was trimmed by 6 bases and the J gene end by 3 bases; junction bases not matched to a gene: 6. The V gene's germline CDR1 is SQVTM and CDR2 ANQGSEA. CDR3 length: 13 residues. CDR3 sequence: CSVIGTVTDTQYF. The DNA for the CDR3 is TGCAGCGTAATAGGGACAGTTACAGATACGCAGTATTTT.

This clone has more than one count but fewer than ten. This rearrangement joins TRBV19 to TRBJ2-1; 8 bases fit TRBD2. CDR3 length equals 14 residues. Germline V gives CDR1 LNHDA, CDR2 SQIVND (reference sequence). Trimming took 5 bases from V and 9 from J; bases not matched to a gene: 9. CDR3 loop: CASSSRRGASEQFF. DNA of the CDR3: TGTGCCAGTAGTTCGAGGCGGGGGGCCAGTGAGCAGTTCTTC.

The sample holds a few counts of this clone. This sequence joins TRBV7-2 and TRBJ2-1; a possible D gene is TRBD2 (6 bases). The germline gives CDR1 SGHTA, CDR2 FQGNSA. V gave up 5 bases and J gave up 2 bases, with 16 bases separating them. This CDR3 contains 16 residues. The CDR3 region has the DNA TGTGCCAGCAGCATAACCCCGGGACTCCCCTACAATGAGCAGTTCTTC. Translated, it gives CASSITPGLPYNEQFF.

This clone was detected a few times. The rearrangement links TRBV7-2 to TRBJ2-5; D is perhaps TRBD1 (6 bases). CDR1 is SGHTA and CDR2 is FQGNSA in the germline V gene. V was cut by 1 base and J by 5 bases, with 14 bases left in between. The CDR3 runs to 15 residues. In DNA, the CDR3 is TGTGCCAGCAGCTTAGGGGGGCACCTTAGGGAGACCCAGTACTTC. Translation gives CASSLGGHLRETQYF.